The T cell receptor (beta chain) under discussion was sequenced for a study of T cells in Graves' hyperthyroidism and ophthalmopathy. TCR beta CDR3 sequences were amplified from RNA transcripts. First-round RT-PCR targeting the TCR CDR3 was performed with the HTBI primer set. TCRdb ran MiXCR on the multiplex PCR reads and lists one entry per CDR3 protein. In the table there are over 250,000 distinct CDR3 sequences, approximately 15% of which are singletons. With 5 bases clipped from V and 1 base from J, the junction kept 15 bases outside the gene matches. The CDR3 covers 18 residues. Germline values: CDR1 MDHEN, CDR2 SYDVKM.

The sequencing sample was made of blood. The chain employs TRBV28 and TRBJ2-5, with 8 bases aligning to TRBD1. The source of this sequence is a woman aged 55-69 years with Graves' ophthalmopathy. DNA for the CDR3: TGTGCCAGCAGTGACAGGGGATCGCGGTCTGGTCTCCAAGAGACCCAGTACTTC. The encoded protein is CASSDRGSRSGLQETQYF. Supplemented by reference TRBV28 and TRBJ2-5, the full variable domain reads DVKVTQSSRYLVKRTGEKVFLECVQDMDHENMFWYRQDPGLGLRLIYFSYDVKMKEKGDIPEGYSVSREKKERFSLILESASTNQTSMYLCASSDRGSRSGLQETQYFGPGTRLLVL.